This record concerns one T cell receptor (beta chain) sequence. The study drew all its donors from Caucasian adults living in Nashville, Tennessee. This sample was included in a study of shared clonotypes between healthy human individuals. Germline V gene lookup returns CDR1 LNHDA and CDR2 SQIVND (reference sequence). The CDR3 loop spans 15 amino acids. Between the trimmed V and J ends, which lost 5 bases and 2 bases, there was a span of 14 bases. The table came from immunoSEQ multiplex PCR; TCRdb's copy has only in-frame clones and leaves some out. The sample lists more than 1.2 million clones; less than 99% were seen once.

The clonotype was recovered from a young man in good health. The specimen sequenced was naive CD4+ T cells sorted from blood. Subset: CD45RA+ positively selected. This sequence joins TRBV19 and TRBJ2-3; no clear D. CDR3 loop: CASSSPGQLTDTQYF. As DNA, the CDR3 is TGTGCCAGTAGTTCTCCTGGGCAACTCACAGATACGCAGTATTTT.